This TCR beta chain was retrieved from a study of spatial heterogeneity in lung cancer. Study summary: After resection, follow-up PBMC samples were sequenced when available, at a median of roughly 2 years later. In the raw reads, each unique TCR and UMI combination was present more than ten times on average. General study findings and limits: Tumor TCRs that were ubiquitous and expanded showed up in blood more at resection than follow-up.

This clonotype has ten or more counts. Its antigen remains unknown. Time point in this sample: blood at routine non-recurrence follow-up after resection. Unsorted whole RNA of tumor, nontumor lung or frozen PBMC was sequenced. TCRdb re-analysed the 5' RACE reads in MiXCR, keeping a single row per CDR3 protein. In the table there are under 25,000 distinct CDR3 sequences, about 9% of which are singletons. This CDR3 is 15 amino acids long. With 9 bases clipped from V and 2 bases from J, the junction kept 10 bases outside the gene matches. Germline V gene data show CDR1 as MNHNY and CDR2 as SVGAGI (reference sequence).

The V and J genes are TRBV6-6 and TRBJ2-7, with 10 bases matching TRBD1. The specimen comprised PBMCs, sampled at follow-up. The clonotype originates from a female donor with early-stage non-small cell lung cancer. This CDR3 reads CASLGRTGGTYEQYF. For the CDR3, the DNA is TGTGCCAGTCTGGGGAGGACAGGGGGGACCTACGAGCAGTACTTC.